These T cell receptor beta chains were read from a single sample in a study of a mutant IDH1 vaccine in newly diagnosed glioma. TCRdb's copy holds only in-frame clones and misses some; the assay was immunoSEQ multiplex PCR. The table shows about 98,000 clones, with 80% to 90% occurring only once. Sequences were derived from PBMCs, sampled from a glioma patient treated with radiotherapy, temozolomide or both. The receptors come from a woman aged 50 to 60 with glioma. Each CDR3 is given with its conserved first and last residue. The D gene is left open where the match is weak. The size of a clone is reported for some rows only, either as once, few or many, or as a class for expanded clones.

-	-	TRBJ2-7	TRBV28	13	TGTGCCAGCAAACGGGAGTTCGGCTACGAGCAGTACTTC	CASKREFGYEQYF
-	-	TRBJ1-2	TRBV2	13	TGTGCCAGCAGACGAGACAGGTTCTTTGACTACACCTTC	CASRRDRFFDYTF
-	TRBD1	TRBJ1-2	TRBV18	15	TGTGCCAGCTCACCCCAGGGGGACGGGACCTATGGCTACACCTTC	CASSPQGDGTYGYTF
-	-	TRBJ1-3	TRBV6-6	13	TGTGCCGGACAGCCGAACTCTGGAAACACCATATATTTT	CAGQPNSGNTIYF
once	TRBD2	TRBJ2-3	TRBV7-3	15	TGTGCCAGCAGCCAGACTAGCGGGAGTACAGATACGCAGTATTTT	CASSQTSGSTDTQYF
-	TRBD2	TRBJ2-2	TRBV7-3	20	TGTGCCAGCAGCTTACGGGAACCTTGGACTAGCGGGGCGAACACCGGGGAGCTGTTTTTT	CASSLREPWTSGANTGELFF
-	-	TRBJ1-2	TRBV5-1	14	TGCGCCAGCAGCCAAGGACAGCCCCTCTATGGCTACACCTTC	CASSQGQPLYGYTF
-	-	TRBJ2-7	TRBV10-1	15	TGCGCCAGCAGTGAGTCCGTAACGGGATCCGACGAGCAGTACTTC	CASSESVTGSDEQYF
-	-	TRBJ2-2	TRBV9	12	TGTGCCAGCAGCGTACCCACAGGGGAGCTGTTTTTT	CASSVPTGELFF
once	-	TRBJ2-1	TRBV14	16	TGTGCCAGCAGCCGTGTTCCGTCTCTAACTAGGAATGAGCAGTTCTTC	CASSRVPSLTRNEQFF
once	-	TRBJ2-2	TRBV14	9	TGCGCCGGGGAGGGGGAGCTGTTTTTT	CAGEGELFF
-	-	TRBJ1-1	TRBV30	14	TGTGCCTGGAGCCGAGGTATAAACCGGACTGAAGCTTTCTTT	CAWSRGINRTEAFF
-	-	TRBJ2-3	TRBV14	15	TGTGCCAGCAGCCGACCACAGAGAAGCACAGATACGCAGTATTTT	CASSRPQRSTDTQYF
-	-	TRBJ2-7	TRBV2	13	TGTGCCAGCAGTGAAGGGGACCTCCGGGAGCAGTACTTC	CASSEGDLREQYF
-	-	TRBJ1-2	TRBV11-2	10	TGTGCCAGCAGCGAGAATGGCTACACCTTC	CASSENGYTF
-	TRBD2	TRBJ2-3	TRBV29-1	15	TGCAGCGTTTGGACTAGCGGGAGGGCCAGTGATGCGCAGTATTTT	CSVWTSGRASDAQYF
-	-	TRBJ1-5	TRBV6-6	14	TGTGCCAGCAGTTATCAGGGTGGCAATCAGCCCCAGCATTTT	CASSYQGGNQPQHF
once	TRBD2	TRBJ2-3	TRBV12-5	14	TGTGCTAGTGCGGATAGCGGGATGGGGAATACGCAGTATTTT	CASADSGMGNTQYF
-	TRBD1	TRBJ1-4	TRBV11-2	14	TGTGCCAGCAGCTCCGGGACAGGGCATGAAAAACTGTTTTTT	CASSSGTGHEKLFF
-	-	TRBJ2-3	TRBV5-1	13	TGCGCCAGCAGCTTGGCGAATGCAGATACGCAGTATTTT	CASSLANADTQYF
once	-	TRBJ2-7	TRBV29-1	12	TGCAGCGTTGAAGCGGCCTCCTACGAGCAGTACTTC	CSVEAASYEQYF
-	-	TRBJ1-5	TRBV4-1	15	TGCGCCAGCAGCCAAAGAGGAGGGTTGAATCAGCCCCAGCATTTT	CASSQRGGLNQPQHF
once	-	TRBJ2-1	TRBV5-5	15	TGTGCCAGCAGCTTGGCCCAGGGTCCAAGCTATGAGCAGTTCTTC	CASSLAQGPSYEQFF
-	TRBD1	TRBJ1-1	TRBV2	15	TGTGCCAGCAGGGGGGACAGGGGGTTGAACACTGAAGCTTTCTTT	CASRGDRGLNTEAFF
-	-	TRBJ1-2	TRBV5-1	14	TGCGCCAGCAGCTTGGAATCACCCAACTATGGCTACACCTTC	CASSLESPNYGYTF
-	TRBD2	TRBJ2-3	TRBV29-1	14	TGCAGCGTTGGGGAAGCGGGAGAGGCAGATACGCAGTATTTT	CSVGEAGEADTQYF
-	TRBD2	TRBJ2-1	TRBV19	14	TGTGCCAGTAGTAGACTAGCGGGAGGGAATGAGCAGTTCTTC	CASSRLAGGNEQFF
once	-	TRBJ1-5	TRBV10-2	15	TGCGCCAGCAGTGAGTCGGGGCAGGGTCATCAGCCCCAGCATTTT	CASSESGQGHQPQHF
once	-	TRBJ2-1	TRBV4-2	14	TGTGCCAGCAGCTCACGGCCAGGGGGGGATGAGCAGTTCTTC	CASSSRPGGDEQFF
-	TRBD1	TRBJ1-1	TRBV10-2	17	TGCGCCAGCAGGGGAGGACAGGGGAGGTATACGGCCACTGAAGCTTTCTTT	CASRGGQGRYTATEAFF
-	-	TRBJ2-3	TRBV19	14	TGTGCCAGTAGTAACGGACGCGACCCAGATACGCAGTATTTT	CASSNGRDPDTQYF
-	-	TRBJ1-5	TRBV29-1	14	TGCAGCCCCGACGGAGACCTGCAAGGGCAGCCCCAGCATTTT	CSPDGDLQGQPQHF
-	TRBD2	TRBJ2-1	TRBV12-5	13	TGTGCTAGTGGCCCGGGACTACACAATGAGCAGTTCTTC	CASGPGLHNEQFF
once	-	TRBJ2-5	TRBV19	15	TGTGCCAGTAGTGACACGGGGCTTGCCTCAGAGACCCAGTACTTC	CASSDTGLASETQYF
-	TRBD2	TRBJ2-5	TRBV6-5	15	TGTGCCAGCAGGCCGGGACTAGCGGACCAAGAGACCCAGTACTTC	CASRPGLADQETQYF
-	-	TRBJ2-6	TRBV2	16	TGTGCCAGCAGTGAAATGGGGGTCTCTGGGGCCAACGTCCTGACTTTC	CASSEMGVSGANVLTF
-	TRBD2	TRBJ2-1	TRBV30	17	TGTGCCTGGAGCGGCGGACTAGCTGTCATCACCTACAATGAGCAGTTCTTC	CAWSGGLAVITYNEQFF
once	TRBD1	TRBJ1-5	TRBV4-1	17	TGCGCCAGCAGCCAGGACAGGGGGCATGGAAGCAATCAGCCCCAGCATTTT	CASSQDRGHGSNQPQHF
few	-	TRBJ2-2	TRBV28	17	TGTGCCAGCAGTTTATGGGCCGCACAATCAGGGTCCGGGGAGCTGTTTTTT	CASSLWAAQSGSGELFF
-	-	TRBJ2-5	TRBV5-1	14	TGCGCCAGCAGCTTGGCGACTCAGGGGCAGACCCAGTACTTC	CASSLATQGQTQYF
-	-	TRBJ1-1	TRBV6-1	14	TGTGCCAGCAGTGACCTCACTGGATACACTGAAGCTTTCTTT	CASSDLTGYTEAFF
-	TRBD1	TRBJ2-1	TRBV7-6	16	TGTGCCAGCAGCCATAGTAGTGCGGGACAGGTCGGCGAGCAGTTCTTC	CASSHSSAGQVGEQFF
once	-	TRBJ2-1	TRBV5-1	13	TGCGCCAGCAGCTTGGGTCCTCTTCAGGAGCAGTTCTTC	CASSLGPLQEQFF
-	-	TRBJ2-7	TRBV10-2	14	TGCGCCAGCTCCGATCCGGGTAGCTCCTACGAGCAGTACTTC	CASSDPGSSYEQYF
-	-	TRBJ1-1	TRBV2	14	TGTGCCAGCAGTTACGACGGGGGCGACACTGAAGCTTTCTTT	CASSYDGGDTEAFF
-	TRBD1	TRBJ1-3	TRBV11-2	16	TGTGCCAGCAGCCCCCCGGGACAGATCTCTGGAAACACCATATATTTT	CASSPPGQISGNTIYF
-	-	TRBJ2-7	TRBV18	13	TGTGCCAGCTCGACAGCCTTCGCCTACGAGCAGTACTTC	CASSTAFAYEQYF
-	TRBD2	TRBJ2-3	TRBV7-2	17	TGTGCCAGCAGCTTAGACCCGCTAGCGGGATTGACAGATACGCAGTATTTT	CASSLDPLAGLTDTQYF
-	-	TRBJ1-2	TRBV5-4	14	TGTGCCAGCAGCTTGGGGCAGAGAAACTATGGCTACACCTTC	CASSLGQRNYGYTF
once	-	TRBJ2-7	TRBV7-8	16	TGTGCCAGCAGCTTGGGTCGGACATATGCTTCCTACGAGCAGTACTTC	CASSLGRTYASYEQYF
once	-	TRBJ1-4	TRBV18	14	TGTGCCAGCTCATCCGCACCGACTAATGAAAAACTGTTTTTT	CASSSAPTNEKLFF
-	-	TRBJ2-7	TRBV9	12	TGTGCCAGCAGCGGGAGCTCCTACGAGCAGTACTTC	CASSGSSYEQYF
-	TRBD2	TRBJ2-7	TRBV7-9	14	TGTGCCAGCAGCTTAGGTCCAGCGGGAGGCGAGCAGTACTTC	CASSLGPAGGEQYF
-	TRBD1	TRBJ1-1	TRBV19	13	TGTGCCAGTAGTACAGGGGGTCGCACTGAAGCTTTCTTT	CASSTGGRTEAFF
-	TRBD2	TRBJ2-3	TRBV7-9	15	TGTGCCAGCAGCTCACTAGCGGGGAACACAGATACGCAGTATTTT	CASSSLAGNTDTQYF
-	-	TRBJ1-2	TRBV28	14	TGTGCCAGCTGGAAATGGGCAGCTCTGGGTGGCTACACCTTC	CASWKWAALGGYTF
-	TRBD1	TRBJ1-1	TRBV28	14	TGTGCCAGCAGTTTTAGAGGGGGCGTCCCTGAAGCTTTCTTT	CASSFRGGVPEAFF
-	-	TRBJ1-2	TRBV9	16	TGTGCCAGCAGCGTAAGCAGGGCCTCGGGTAACTATGGCTACACCTTC	CASSVSRASGNYGYTF